A selection of T cell receptor beta chains follows, all from one sample in a study of T cells in Graves' hyperthyroidism and ophthalmopathy. TCRdb itself ran the multiplex PCR reads through MiXCR, one entry per CDR3 protein. The sample has hundreds of thousands of distinct CDR3 sequences, under 60% seen once. The sequencing input was peripheral blood or thyroid tissue (not recorded which). The source of these receptors is a woman younger than 35 with Graves' hyperthyroidism. The CDR3 runs from the conserved cysteine through the conserved F or W. D genes are given only for firm matches. The size of a clone is reported for some rows only, either as once, few or many, or as a class for expanded clones.

J: TRBJ2-2
V: TRBV7-3
size: few
D: TRBD2
CDR3: CASSAGVNIGELFF
DNA: TGTGCCAGCAGCGCGGGAGTAAATATCGGGGAGCTGTTTTTT

J: TRBJ1-6
V: TRBV12-5
size: -
D: -
CDR3: CASGLRANSPLHF
DNA: TGTGCTAGTGGTTTACGGGCCAATTCACCCCTCCACTTT

J: TRBJ1-1
V: TRBV7-9
size: -
D: TRBD1
CDR3: CASSQDGTGATEAFF
DNA: TGCGCCAGCAGCCAAGACGGGACAGGCGCTACTGAAGCTTTCTTT

J: TRBJ1-6
V: TRBV15
size: many
D: -
CDR3: CATSRGVESPLHF
DNA: TGTGCCACCAGCAGAGGGGTCGAGTCACCCCTCCACTTT

J: TRBJ2-2
V: TRBV7-9
size: few
D: TRBD2
CDR3: CASIRGEGFAGELFF
DNA: TGTGCCAGCATCCGTGGGGAGGGCTTTGCCGGGGAGCTGTTTTTT

J: TRBJ1-1
V: TRBV9
size: -
D: TRBD1
CDR3: CASRRGTVNTEAFF
DNA: TGTGCCAGCAGACGCGGGACAGTGAACACTGAAGCTTTCTTT

J: TRBJ2-7
V: TRBV7-9
size: -
D: TRBD1
CDR3: CASTPTGGWYGEQYF
DNA: TGTGCCAGCACCCCGACAGGGGGCTGGTACGGCGAGCAGTACTTC

J: TRBJ1-1
V: TRBV2
size: -
D: -
CDR3: CASPGGGTEAFF
DNA: TGTGCCAGCCCTGGAGGGGGCACTGAAGCTTTCTTT

J: TRBJ2-5
V: TRBV24-1
size: -
D: -
CDR3: CATGDQGHGWETQYF
DNA: TGTGCCACCGGTGATCAGGGGCATGGCTGGGAGACCCAGTACTTC

J: TRBJ1-2
V: TRBV25-1
size: -
D: -
CDR3: CASVEPRGQGSYGYTF
DNA: TGTGCCAGCGTTGAACCCCGAGGGCAGGGATCCTATGGCTACACCTTC

J: TRBJ2-7
V: TRBV19
size: few
D: -
CDR3: CASSASLYEQYF
DNA: TGTGCCAGTAGCGCGAGCCTCTACGAGCAGTACTTC

J: TRBJ2-5
V: TRBV15
size: -
D: -
CDR3: CATSSTPGREETQYF
DNA: TGTGCCACCAGCAGCACCCCCGGTAGGGAAGAGACCCAGTACTTC

J: TRBJ1-2
V: TRBV20-1
size: -
D: -
CDR3: CSASSLPSAPGGDGYTF
DNA: TGCAGTGCTAGTTCCCTTCCTTCCGCCCCCGGGGGCGACGGCTACACCTTC

J: TRBJ2-7
V: TRBV7-9
size: -
D: -
CDR3: CASSRTGTREQYF
DNA: TGTGCCAGCAGTCGCACGGGGACAAGGGAGCAGTACTTC

J: TRBJ1-3
V: TRBV9
size: many
D: -
CDR3: CASSVTPADTIYF
DNA: TGTGCCAGCAGCGTCACCCCCGCGGACACCATATATTTT

J: TRBJ1-1
V: TRBV7-9
size: -
D: -
CDR3: CASSSWRSEAFF
DNA: TGTGCCAGCAGCTCCTGGAGGAGTGAAGCTTTCTTT

J: TRBJ1-6
V: TRBV20-1
size: few
D: TRBD1
CDR3: CSAAGTGVSPLHF
DNA: TGCAGTGCTGCCGGGACAGGGGTTTCACCCCTCCACTTT

J: TRBJ2-5
V: TRBV11-3
size: -
D: -
CDR3: CASSSQWDQETQYF
DNA: TGTGCCAGCAGTTCTCAGTGGGACCAAGAGACCCAGTACTTC

J: TRBJ1-5
V: TRBV7-9
size: few
D: -
CDR3: CASSFEGRRGPQHF
DNA: TGTGCCAGCAGCTTCGAGGGAAGACGAGGGCCCCAGCATTTT

J: TRBJ1-6
V: TRBV10-2
size: -
D: TRBD1
CDR3: CASIQDRQGANSPLHF
DNA: TGCGCCAGCATCCAAGACCGACAGGGGGCTAATTCACCCCTCCACTTT

J: TRBJ1-2
V: TRBV11-2
size: -
D: -
CDR3: CASSYLAAVNYGYTF
DNA: TGTGCCAGCAGTTACTTGGCAGCAGTCAACTATGGCTACACCTTC

J: TRBJ1-6
V: TRBV15
size: -
D: -
CDR3: CATSRGTEYNSPLHF
DNA: TGTGCCACCAGCAGAGGTACGGAATATAATTCACCCCTCCACTTT

J: TRBJ2-7
V: TRBV7-6
size: -
D: -
CDR3: CASSRGDFLREQYF
DNA: TGTGCCAGCAGCAGGGGGGACTTCCTACGGGAGCAGTACTTC

J: TRBJ1-5
V: TRBV24-1
size: many
D: -
CDR3: CATSDRRVQQPQHF
DNA: TGTGCCACCAGTGATCGCAGGGTCCAACAGCCCCAGCATTTT

J: TRBJ1-5
V: TRBV12-3/TRBV12-4
size: -
D: -
CDR3: CASTPWGVQPQHF
DNA: TGTGCCAGCACCCCGTGGGGGGTACAGCCCCAGCATTTT

J: TRBJ1-3
V: TRBV25-1
size: -
D: TRBD1
CDR3: CASSHVGQGDSSGNTIYF
DNA: TGTGCCAGCAGCCACGTAGGACAGGGGGATTCCTCTGGAAACACCATATATTTT

J: TRBJ1-1
V: TRBV2
size: many
D: TRBD1
CDR3: CASRGDRVVTEAFF
DNA: TGTGCCAGCAGGGGGGACAGGGTAGTCACTGAAGCTTTCTTT

J: TRBJ2-7
V: TRBV6-1
size: -
D: -
CDR3: CASSEIPGAYEQYF
DNA: TGTGCCAGCAGTGAGATCCCGGGGGCCTACGAGCAGTACTTC

J: TRBJ1-1
V: TRBV5-1
size: many
D: -
CDR3: CASSLGSDAFF
DNA: TGCGCCAGCAGCTTGGGTTCTGACGCTTTCTTT

J: TRBJ1-4
V: TRBV5-1
size: -
D: -
CDR3: CASSSWGQNEKLFF
DNA: TGCGCCAGCAGCTCCTGGGGCCAGAATGAAAAACTGTTTTTT

J: TRBJ1-5
V: TRBV24-1
size: -
D: TRBD1
CDR3: CATSDPGQGYQPQHF
DNA: TGTGCCACCAGTGACCCAGGACAGGGTTATCAGCCCCAGCATTTT

J: TRBJ2-7
V: TRBV2
size: -
D: TRBD2
CDR3: CASSSKFSGDREQYF
DNA: TGTGCCAGCAGCTCGAAATTTAGCGGGGATCGCGAGCAGTACTTC

J: TRBJ1-6
V: TRBV29-1
size: -
D: TRBD1
CDR3: CSVASGTGTSPLHF
DNA: TGCAGCGTTGCGTCAGGGACAGGGACTTCACCCCTCCACTTT

J: TRBJ2-7
V: TRBV7-9
size: -
D: TRBD2
CDR3: CASSRGGSGSSYEQYF
DNA: TGTGCCAGCAGCCGGGGAGGTAGCGGGAGCTCCTACGAGCAGTACTTC

J: TRBJ1-1
V: TRBV25-1
size: many
D: TRBD1
CDR3: CASTPWDRVTEAFF
DNA: TGTGCCAGCACTCCTTGGGACAGGGTCACTGAAGCTTTCTTT

J: TRBJ2-7
V: TRBV10-3
size: many
D: -
CDR3: CAIGPEGYEQYF
DNA: TGTGCCATAGGGCCGGAGGGCTACGAGCAGTACTTC

J: TRBJ2-5
V: TRBV7-2
size: few
D: -
CDR3: CASSYGLNQETQYF
DNA: TGCGCCAGCAGCTATGGGCTCAACCAAGAGACCCAGTACTTC

J: TRBJ1-5
V: TRBV6-1
size: -
D: -
CDR3: CASSLGAPNSNQPQHF
DNA: TGTGCCAGCAGCCTTGGGGCACCTAATAGCAATCAGCCCCAGCATTTT

J: TRBJ2-2
V: TRBV7-9
size: many
D: -
CDR3: CASSSAQTGELFF
DNA: TGTGCCAGCAGCTCCGCTCAGACCGGGGAGCTGTTTTTT

J: TRBJ2-3
V: TRBV25-1
size: -
D: -
CDR3: CASSHYRLLSIPVGTQYF
DNA: TGTGCCAGTAGTCATTATCGGCTCCTTTCGATTCCGGTGGGGACGCAGTATTTT

J: TRBJ1-5
V: TRBV7-9
size: few
D: TRBD1
CDR3: CASSYGQGGQPQHF
DNA: TGTGCCAGCAGTTACGGGCAGGGGGGTCAGCCCCAGCATTTT

J: TRBJ2-6
V: TRBV15
size: many
D: -
CDR3: CATSRSNRRVGLSGANVLTF
DNA: TGTGCCACCAGCAGATCTAACAGAAGGGTCGGACTCTCTGGGGCCAACGTCCTGACTTTC

J: TRBJ2-7
V: TRBV19
size: few
D: TRBD2
CDR3: CASSIGGGAYEQYF
DNA: TGTGCCAGTAGTATCGGCGGGGGAGCCTACGAGCAGTACTTC

J: TRBJ1-6
V: TRBV5-1
size: many
D: -
CDR3: CASSARGDSPLHF
DNA: TGCGCCAGCAGCGCGAGGGGGGATTCACCCCTCCACTTT

J: TRBJ2-5
V: TRBV7-3
size: -
D: -
CDR3: CASSLMGREETQYF
DNA: TGTGCCAGCAGCTTAATGGGGCGGGAAGAGACCCAGTACTTC

J: TRBJ1-5
V: TRBV11-2
size: -
D: TRBD1
CDR3: CASGFRGGDQPQHF
DNA: TGTGCCAGCGGCTTCAGGGGGGGAGATCAGCCCCAGCATTTT

J: TRBJ1-6
V: TRBV2
size: -
D: -
CDR3: CASSERVGRGNSPLHF
DNA: TGTGCCAGCAGTGAAAGGGTGGGAAGGGGCAATTCACCCCTCCACTTT

J: TRBJ1-5
V: TRBV24-1
size: -
D: TRBD1
CDR3: CASGPDRGPYSNQPQHF
DNA: TGTGCTAGTGGTCCGGACAGGGGGCCTTATAGCAATCAGCCCCAGCATTTT